The clone carrying this TCR beta chain has just a few counts. These data come from a study of blood T cell repertoires in COVID-19. In the study overall: Samples of COVID-19 (acute and convalescent) were obtained from the United States, Italy and Spain. The cDNA or gDNA used as material had been derived from T cells, B-cell-depleted T cells, or PBMCs.

The CDR3 length is 15 residues. The V and J ends lost 4 bases and 0 bases, in that order; junction bases with no gene match: 6. Germline CDR1 reads SGHNT; CDR2 reads YENEEA. Per the original methods: Estimation of nucleated cell counts relied on the amplification of reference gene primers. This table comes from immunoSEQ multiplex PCR, and its TCRdb copy is limited to in-frame clones, with some not included. D and trimming were read from the DNA, whereas the V and J calls and clone size are those reported in that table. The sample holds 80,000 to 95,000 clones, less than 85% seen once. The specimen sequenced was peripheral blood. This sequence joins TRBV11-3 and TRBJ2-7, with 7 positions matching TRBD2. The origin of this receptor is an elderly man with acute or convalescent COVID-19. Here the CDR3 DNA reads TGTGCCAGCAGCTCACGCGGGGGTGCCTCCTACGAGCAGTACTTC. Encoded protein: CASSSRGGASYEQYF.